This is a list of T cell receptor beta chains from one sample in a study of beta chain features in type 1 diabetes. The method was immunoSEQ multiplex PCR; TCRdb's version includes in-frame clones alone and lacks a portion of them. The table has around 50,000 clones, around 40% seen once. The material sequenced was stem cell memory CD4+ T cells from blood. The receptors were sampled from a man under 40 with type 1 diabetes. Both conserved end residues are part of each CDR3. A D gene is named only where the DNA matches it firmly. Size values are once, few and many counts, or a class for expanded clones, and some rows have none.

len: 13; abundance: NA; d_gene: NA; j_gene: TRBJ1-1; v_gene: TRBV19; CDR3aa: CASSIGRRTEAFF; CDR3nt: TGTGCCAGTAGTATCGGAAGGAGGACTGAAGCTTTCTTT
len: 14; abundance: NA; d_gene: NA; j_gene: TRBJ1-5; v_gene: TRBV5-6; CDR3aa: CASSLNQGGQPQHF; CDR3nt: TGTGCCAGCAGCTTGAATCAGGGAGGCCAGCCCCAGCATTTT
len: 13; abundance: NA; d_gene: TRBD1; j_gene: TRBJ2-1; v_gene: TRBV5-1; CDR3aa: CASSPTGGNEQFF; CDR3nt: TGCGCCAGCAGCCCCACAGGGGGCAATGAGCAGTTCTTC
len: 17; abundance: NA; d_gene: TRBD2; j_gene: TRBJ2-7; v_gene: TRBV7-2; CDR3aa: CASSFEKGTSVSYEQYF; CDR3nt: TGTGCCAGCAGCTTCGAGAAAGGGACTAGCGTTTCCTACGAGCAGTACTTC
len: 13; abundance: NA; d_gene: TRBD2; j_gene: TRBJ2-7; v_gene: TRBV7-9; CDR3aa: CASSLAGPYEQYF; CDR3nt: TGTGCCAGCAGCCTAGCGGGGCCCTACGAGCAGTACTTC
len: 14; abundance: NA; d_gene: NA; j_gene: TRBJ2-3; v_gene: TRBV18; CDR3aa: CASSPRSPTDTQYF; CDR3nt: TGTGCCAGCTCACCCCGGAGCCCCACAGATACGCAGTATTTT
len: 16; abundance: NA; d_gene: TRBD2; j_gene: TRBJ2-1; v_gene: TRBV4-1; CDR3aa: CASSQVGREAHNEQFF; CDR3nt: TGCGCCAGCAGCCAAGTCGGACGGGAGGCCCACAATGAGCAGTTCTTC
len: 15; abundance: NA; d_gene: TRBD1; j_gene: TRBJ1-3; v_gene: TRBV5-1; CDR3aa: CASSSGQGYGNTIYF; CDR3nt: TGCGCCAGCAGTTCGGGACAGGGGTATGGAAACACCATATATTTT
len: 16; abundance: few; d_gene: TRBD2; j_gene: TRBJ2-1; v_gene: TRBV18; CDR3aa: CASSPSLAGVTHEQFF; CDR3nt: TGTGCCAGCTCACCGTCGCTAGCGGGAGTAACTCATGAGCAGTTCTTC
len: 16; abundance: NA; d_gene: TRBD1; j_gene: TRBJ2-7; v_gene: TRBV7-9; CDR3aa: CASSSPETGTIYEQYF; CDR3nt: TGTGCCAGCAGCTCCCCCGAGACAGGGACGATCTACGAGCAGTACTTC
len: 13; abundance: NA; d_gene: NA; j_gene: TRBJ2-1; v_gene: TRBV18; CDR3aa: CASSPLRGHEQFF; CDR3nt: TGTGCCAGCTCACCACTCAGGGGCCATGAGCAGTTCTTC
len: 14; abundance: NA; d_gene: TRBD1; j_gene: TRBJ2-7; v_gene: TRBV19; CDR3aa: CASKKTGVSYEQYF; CDR3nt: TGTGCCAGTAAGAAGACAGGGGTCTCCTACGAGCAGTACTTC
len: 15; abundance: few; d_gene: NA; j_gene: TRBJ1-5; v_gene: TRBV27; CDR3aa: CASAREGLLDQPQHF; CDR3nt: TGTGCCAGCGCCCGGGAAGGGCTTTTAGATCAGCCCCAGCATTTT
len: 11; abundance: NA; d_gene: NA; j_gene: TRBJ2-5; v_gene: TRBV20-1; CDR3aa: CSASQGRAQYF; CDR3nt: TGCAGTGCTAGTCAGGGGAGGGCCCAGTACTTC
len: 15; abundance: NA; d_gene: TRBD1; j_gene: TRBJ1-1; v_gene: TRBV7-9; CDR3aa: CASSSGQGYNTEAFF; CDR3nt: TGTGCCAGCAGCTCGGGACAGGGGTACAACACTGAAGCTTTCTTT
len: 13; abundance: NA; d_gene: NA; j_gene: TRBJ1-2; v_gene: TRBV4-3; CDR3aa: CASSQETGYGYTF; CDR3nt: TGCGCCAGCAGCCAAGAGACAGGCTATGGCTACACCTTC
len: 14; abundance: NA; d_gene: TRBD1; j_gene: TRBJ1-2; v_gene: TRBV6-1; CDR3aa: CASSVDRVNYGYTF; CDR3nt: TGTGCCAGCAGTGTAGACAGGGTTAACTATGGCTACACCTTC
len: 14; abundance: NA; d_gene: TRBD1; j_gene: TRBJ2-7; v_gene: TRBV18; CDR3aa: CASSPRTGGDEQYF; CDR3nt: TGTGCCAGCTCACCAAGGACAGGGGGCGACGAGCAGTACTTC
len: 12; abundance: NA; d_gene: NA; j_gene: TRBJ2-7; v_gene: TRBV14; CDR3aa: CASSQVLREQYF; CDR3nt: TGTGCCAGCAGCCAAGTCCTGCGGGAGCAGTACTTC
len: 16; abundance: NA; d_gene: TRBD1; j_gene: TRBJ1-4; v_gene: TRBV13; CDR3aa: CASSLRMTGSREKLFF; CDR3nt: TGTGCCAGCAGCTTAAGAATGACAGGGAGTCGCGAAAAACTGTTTTTT
len: 16; abundance: NA; d_gene: NA; j_gene: TRBJ1-5; v_gene: TRBV4-2; CDR3aa: CASSQDSGGSNQPQHF; CDR3nt: TGTGCCAGCAGCCAAGATAGCGGCGGAAGCAATCAGCCCCAGCATTTT
len: 12; abundance: once; d_gene: NA; j_gene: TRBJ1-1; v_gene: TRBV9; CDR3aa: CARETDDTEAFF; CDR3nt: TGTGCCAGAGAGACAGACGACACTGAAGCTTTCTTT
len: 14; abundance: NA; d_gene: TRBD1; j_gene: TRBJ1-5; v_gene: TRBV18; CDR3aa: CASSPGQGGQPQHF; CDR3nt: TGTGCCAGCTCACCAGGACAGGGCGGTCAGCCCCAGCATTTT
len: 13; abundance: NA; d_gene: TRBD2; j_gene: TRBJ2-7; v_gene: TRBV7-9; CDR3aa: CASSLEPGGEQYF; CDR3nt: TGTGCCAGCAGCTTAGAACCGGGGGGGGAGCAGTACTTC
len: 15; abundance: NA; d_gene: NA; j_gene: TRBJ1-1; v_gene: TRBV5-6; CDR3aa: CASSSPIQGGTEAFF; CDR3nt: TGTGCCAGCAGCTCGCCAATCCAGGGAGGAACTGAAGCTTTCTTT
len: 16; abundance: few; d_gene: NA; j_gene: TRBJ2-3; v_gene: TRBV4-3; CDR3aa: CASSSQIRTSTDTQYF; CDR3nt: TGCGCCAGCAGCTCCCAAATCCGGACTAGCACAGATACGCAGTATTTT
len: 11; abundance: NA; d_gene: TRBD2; j_gene: TRBJ2-1; v_gene: TRBV28; CDR3aa: CASFRGREKFF; CDR3nt: TGTGCCTCTTTCCGAGGGCGGGAGAAGTTCTTC
len: 16; abundance: few; d_gene: NA; j_gene: TRBJ2-2; v_gene: TRBV27; CDR3aa: CASSARGLSNTGELFF; CDR3nt: TGTGCCAGCAGTGCCCGGGGGTTGTCGAACACCGGGGAGCTGTTTTTT
len: 17; abundance: NA; d_gene: TRBD2; j_gene: TRBJ2-1; v_gene: TRBV12-5; CDR3aa: CASGLVPNSGRLGEQFF; CDR3nt: TGTGCTAGTGGTTTGGTACCCAATAGCGGGAGATTGGGTGAGCAGTTCTTC
len: 16; abundance: NA; d_gene: NA; j_gene: TRBJ1-1; v_gene: TRBV4-2; CDR3aa: CASSQDWLQKNTEAFF; CDR3nt: TGTGCCAGCAGCCAAGACTGGTTACAAAAGAACACTGAAGCTTTCTTT
len: 15; abundance: NA; d_gene: NA; j_gene: TRBJ1-5; v_gene: TRBV21-1; CDR3aa: CASSKAGRFTQPQHF; CDR3nt: TGTGCCAGCAGCAAAGCTGGCAGGTTTACGCAGCCCCAGCATTTT
len: 14; abundance: NA; d_gene: TRBD2; j_gene: TRBJ2-1; v_gene: TRBV2; CDR3aa: CAREREGSYNEQFF; CDR3nt: TGTGCCAGAGAGCGGGAGGGATCCTACAATGAGCAGTTCTTC
len: 12; abundance: NA; d_gene: NA; j_gene: TRBJ1-2; v_gene: TRBV5-1; CDR3aa: CASSLDGESYTF; CDR3nt: TGCGCCAGCAGCTTGGACGGTGAGAGCTACACCTTC
len: 15; abundance: few; d_gene: TRBD2; j_gene: TRBJ2-5; v_gene: TRBV7-2; CDR3aa: CASSPRLAARATQYF; CDR3nt: TGTGCCAGCAGCCCCAGACTAGCGGCGCGGGCAACCCAGTACTTC
len: 12; abundance: NA; d_gene: NA; j_gene: TRBJ2-1; v_gene: TRBV29-1; CDR3aa: CSVDRDYNEQFF; CDR3nt: TGCAGCGTTGACAGGGATTACAATGAGCAGTTCTTC
len: 13; abundance: NA; d_gene: NA; j_gene: TRBJ2-5; v_gene: TRBV7-2; CDR3aa: CASSLKRGETQYF; CDR3nt: TGTGCCAGCAGCTTAAAGCGTGGGGAGACCCAGTACTTC
len: 15; abundance: NA; d_gene: TRBD1; j_gene: TRBJ1-1; v_gene: TRBV10-3; CDR3aa: CAILNPGQGKTEAFF; CDR3nt: TGTGCCATACTGAATCCGGGACAGGGAAAAACTGAAGCTTTCTTT
len: 12; abundance: NA; d_gene: NA; j_gene: TRBJ1-4; v_gene: TRBV7-9; CDR3aa: CASSLGREKLFF; CDR3nt: TGTGCCAGCAGCTTAGGGAGGGAAAAACTGTTTTTT
len: 15; abundance: once; d_gene: TRBD1; j_gene: TRBJ1-1; v_gene: TRBV4-3; CDR3aa: CASSPWTGGITEAFF; CDR3nt: TGCGCCAGCAGCCCGTGGACAGGGGGGATCACTGAAGCTTTCTTT
len: 13; abundance: NA; d_gene: NA; j_gene: TRBJ1-1; v_gene: TRBV5-4; CDR3aa: CASSLGEDTEAFF; CDR3nt: TGTGCCAGCAGCTTGGGTGAGGACACTGAAGCTTTCTTT
len: 13; abundance: NA; d_gene: TRBD2; j_gene: TRBJ2-1; v_gene: TRBV2; CDR3aa: CARASGRRNEQFF; CDR3nt: TGTGCCAGGGCTAGCGGGAGAAGGAATGAGCAGTTCTTC
len: 15; abundance: once; d_gene: TRBD2; j_gene: TRBJ2-3; v_gene: TRBV28; CDR3aa: CASSLAGAHTDTQYF; CDR3nt: TGTGCCAGCAGCTTAGCGGGAGCCCACACAGATACGCAGTATTTT
len: 14; abundance: NA; d_gene: NA; j_gene: TRBJ2-5; v_gene: TRBV28; CDR3aa: CASSLLPNTETQYF; CDR3nt: TGTGCCAGCAGTTTATTGCCCAACACGGAGACCCAGTACTTC
len: 15; abundance: NA; d_gene: TRBD2; j_gene: TRBJ2-3; v_gene: TRBV9; CDR3aa: CASSRTSVGTDTQYF; CDR3nt: TGTGCCAGCAGTCGGACTAGCGTGGGCACAGATACGCAGTATTTT
len: 14; abundance: few; d_gene: TRBD1; j_gene: TRBJ1-1; v_gene: TRBV28; CDR3aa: CASRLGTGSTEAFF; CDR3nt: TGTGCCAGCCGCCTCGGGACAGGGAGCACTGAAGCTTTCTTT
len: 14; abundance: NA; d_gene: TRBD1; j_gene: TRBJ2-7; v_gene: TRBV28; CDR3aa: CASSWDRGRYEQYF; CDR3nt: TGTGCCAGCAGTTGGGACAGGGGGCGGTACGAGCAGTACTTC
len: 11; abundance: NA; d_gene: NA; j_gene: TRBJ2-4; v_gene: TRBV29-1; CDR3aa: CSVETGRVPYF; CDR3nt: TGCAGCGTTGAAACAGGGAGGGTTCCGTACTTC
len: 11; abundance: few; d_gene: NA; j_gene: TRBJ1-2; v_gene: TRBV2; CDR3aa: CASNPSYGYTF; CDR3nt: TGTGCCAGCAATCCTAGCTATGGCTACACCTTC
len: 14; abundance: few; d_gene: TRBD1; j_gene: TRBJ2-7; v_gene: TRBV29-1; CDR3aa: CSVYRQGSSYEQYF; CDR3nt: TGCAGCGTATACCGACAGGGGAGCTCCTACGAGCAGTACTTC
len: 15; abundance: NA; d_gene: TRBD2; j_gene: TRBJ2-7; v_gene: TRBV9; CDR3aa: CASSPTGLGRYEQYF; CDR3nt: TGTGCCAGCAGCCCCACAGGACTAGGTCGCTACGAGCAGTACTTC
len: 13; abundance: few; d_gene: NA; j_gene: TRBJ2-6; v_gene: TRBV27; CDR3aa: CASSYSGANVLTF; CDR3nt: TGTGCCAGCTCGTACTCTGGGGCCAACGTCCTGACTTTC
len: 14; abundance: NA; d_gene: TRBD1; j_gene: TRBJ2-7; v_gene: TRBV18; CDR3aa: CASSRDRGPYEQYF; CDR3nt: TGTGCCAGCTCACGGGACAGGGGACCCTACGAGCAGTACTTC
len: 14; abundance: NA; d_gene: NA; j_gene: TRBJ2-7; v_gene: TRBV9; CDR3aa: CASSPGLRFYEQYF; CDR3nt: TGTGCCAGCAGCCCGGGACTGAGATTCTACGAGCAGTACTTC
len: 19; abundance: NA; d_gene: TRBD2; j_gene: TRBJ2-3; v_gene: TRBV9; CDR3aa: CASSAARGIPLAGTDTQYF; CDR3nt: TGTGCCAGCAGCGCCGCCCGGGGGATTCCACTAGCGGGGACAGATACGCAGTATTTT
len: 14; abundance: NA; d_gene: NA; j_gene: TRBJ2-1; v_gene: TRBV6-5; CDR3aa: CASTRGNTYNEQFF; CDR3nt: TGTGCCAGCACTCGCGGGAACACCTACAATGAGCAGTTCTTC
len: 17; abundance: NA; d_gene: TRBD2; j_gene: TRBJ2-5; v_gene: TRBV25-1; CDR3aa: CASSERRTSGGGETQYF; CDR3nt: TGTGCCAGCAGTGAAAGAAGGACTAGCGGAGGCGGAGAGACCCAGTACTTC
len: 14; abundance: NA; d_gene: NA; j_gene: TRBJ1-3; v_gene: TRBV6-6; CDR3aa: CASRNPAGGNTIYF; CDR3nt: TGTGCCAGCAGGAATCCTGCAGGGGGAAACACCATATATTTT
len: 14; abundance: NA; d_gene: NA; j_gene: TRBJ2-2; v_gene: TRBV7-9; CDR3aa: CASSLVAVTGELFF; CDR3nt: TGTGCCAGCAGCTTAGTGGCAGTCACCGGGGAGCTGTTTTTT
len: 14; abundance: few; d_gene: NA; j_gene: TRBJ2-1; v_gene: TRBV28; CDR3aa: CASSLDRSYNEQFF; CDR3nt: TGTGCCAGCAGTTTAGATCGGTCCTACAATGAGCAGTTCTTC
len: 12; abundance: few; d_gene: NA; j_gene: TRBJ2-7; v_gene: TRBV6-1; CDR3aa: CASSGSFGHSYF; CDR3nt: TGTGCCAGCAGTGGCTCCTTCGGTCACTCGTACTTC